This paragraph covers one T cell receptor (beta chain) sequence. This specimen belongs to a study of shared clonotypes between healthy human individuals. About the research overall: A few men and a couple of women, aged 18 to 49, were donors.

CDR1 is SNHLY, CDR2 FYNNEI, per germline. The V gene end was trimmed by 7 bases and the J gene end by 2 bases; junction bases not matched to a gene: 7. The CDR3 length is 14 residues. This was a deep-level run. Assay: immunoSEQ multiplex PCR; the TCRdb copy retains only in-frame clones and omits some. The repertoire holds 800,000 or so clones, with approximately 96% as singletons. Naivety among CD8 cells was defined by CD45RO negativity and positive CCR7 selection, thereby excluding terminally differentiated effector memory CD45RA+ cells. This chain connects TRBV2 to TRBJ2-5, with TRBD1 identical over 7 bases. This clonotype was obtained from a young man in good health. The sample comprised naive CD8+ T cells sorted from blood. CDR3 protein: CASNIPGQQETQYF. CDR3 nucleotides: TGTGCCAGCAACATACCGGGACAGCAAGAGACCCAGTACTTC.